Listed here is a single T cell receptor (beta chain). The sample originates from a study of T cell changes during pregnancy in multiple sclerosis. Here immunoSEQ multiplex PCR was the method, and the copy in TCRdb shows in-frame clones only, minus some. The sample consists of roughly 60,000 clones, about nine tenths of them appearing once. The germline gives CDR1 KGHSH, CDR2 LQKENI. V trimming: 6 bases; J trimming: 5 bases; junction bases outside the gene matches: 6. The CDR3 sequence is 13 residues long. The chain links TRBV18 to TRBJ1-1; 7 bases are shared with TRBD1. Sample: peripheral blood, taken in the second trimester of pregnancy. The clonotype was recovered from a female donor with multiple sclerosis, enrolled in a pregnancy study. The CDR3 coding sequence is TGTGCCAGCTCGATGGGACAGATTACTGAAGCTTTCTTT. Translated, it gives CASSMGQITEAFF.